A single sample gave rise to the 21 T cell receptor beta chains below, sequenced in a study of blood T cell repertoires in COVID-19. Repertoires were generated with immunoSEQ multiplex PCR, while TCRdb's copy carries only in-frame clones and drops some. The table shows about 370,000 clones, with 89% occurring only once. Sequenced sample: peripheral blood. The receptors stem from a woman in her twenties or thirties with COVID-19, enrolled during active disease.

CDR3 sequence reads: CASSQDPIGGYGYTF. As DNA, the CDR3 is TGCGCCAGCAGCCAAGATCCGATAGGGGGCTATGGCTACACCTTC. The chain combines TRBV4-3 with TRBJ1-2; the D gene is possibly TRBD1 (6 bases). This CDR3 comprises 15 residues. The V gene's germline CDR1 is LGHNA and CDR2 YSLEER. The germline V and J ends were trimmed by 0 bases and 4 bases, with 12 bases remaining between them.

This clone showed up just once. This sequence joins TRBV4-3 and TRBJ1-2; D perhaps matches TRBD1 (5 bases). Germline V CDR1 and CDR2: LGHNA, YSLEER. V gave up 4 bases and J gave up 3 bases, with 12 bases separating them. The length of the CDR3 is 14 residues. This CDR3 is CASSPRRGDYGYTF. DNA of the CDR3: TGCGCCAGCAGCCCCCGGAGGGGAGACTATGGCTACACCTTC.

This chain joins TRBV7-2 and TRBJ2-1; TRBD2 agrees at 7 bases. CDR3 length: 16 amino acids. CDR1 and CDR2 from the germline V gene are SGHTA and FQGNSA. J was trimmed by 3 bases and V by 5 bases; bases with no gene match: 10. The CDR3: CASSPRAGVFYNEQFF. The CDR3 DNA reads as TGTGCCAGCAGCCCTCGGGCGGGAGTCTTCTACAATGAGCAGTTCTTC.

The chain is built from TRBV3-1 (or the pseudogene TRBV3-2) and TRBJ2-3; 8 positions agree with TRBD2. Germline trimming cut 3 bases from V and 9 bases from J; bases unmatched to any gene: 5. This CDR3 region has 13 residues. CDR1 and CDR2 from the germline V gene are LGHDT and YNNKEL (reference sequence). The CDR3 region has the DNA TGTGCCAGCAGCCAGCCCGGGACTAGGACGCAGTATTTT. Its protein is CASSQPGTRTQYF.

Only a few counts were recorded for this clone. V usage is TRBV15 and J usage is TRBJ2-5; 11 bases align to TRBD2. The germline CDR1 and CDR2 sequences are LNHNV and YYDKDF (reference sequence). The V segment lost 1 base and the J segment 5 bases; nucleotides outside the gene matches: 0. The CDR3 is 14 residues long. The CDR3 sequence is CATSRGLAGETQYF. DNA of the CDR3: TGTGCCACCAGCAGAGGACTAGCGGGGGAGACCCAGTACTTC.

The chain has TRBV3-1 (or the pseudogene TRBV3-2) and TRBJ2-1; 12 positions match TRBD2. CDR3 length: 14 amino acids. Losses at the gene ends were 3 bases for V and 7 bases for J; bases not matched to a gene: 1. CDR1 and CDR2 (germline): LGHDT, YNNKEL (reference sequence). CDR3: CASSHLAGGNEQFF. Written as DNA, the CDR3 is TGTGCCAGCAGCCACCTAGCGGGAGGGAATGAGCAGTTCTTC.

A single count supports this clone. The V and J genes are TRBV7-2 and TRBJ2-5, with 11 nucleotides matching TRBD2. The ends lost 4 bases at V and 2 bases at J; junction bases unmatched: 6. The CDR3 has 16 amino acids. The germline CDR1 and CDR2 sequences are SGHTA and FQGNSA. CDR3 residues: CASSWVSSGGQETQYF. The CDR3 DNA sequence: TGTGCCAGCAGCTGGGTTTCTAGCGGGGGGCAAGAGACCCAGTACTTC.

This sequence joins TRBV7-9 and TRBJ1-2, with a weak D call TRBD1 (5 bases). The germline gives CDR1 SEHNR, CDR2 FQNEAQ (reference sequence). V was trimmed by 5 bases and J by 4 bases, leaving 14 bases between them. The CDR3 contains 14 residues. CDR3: CASSAAPGGYGYTF. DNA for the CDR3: TGTGCCAGCAGCGCCGCCCCGGGGGGCTATGGCTACACCTTC.

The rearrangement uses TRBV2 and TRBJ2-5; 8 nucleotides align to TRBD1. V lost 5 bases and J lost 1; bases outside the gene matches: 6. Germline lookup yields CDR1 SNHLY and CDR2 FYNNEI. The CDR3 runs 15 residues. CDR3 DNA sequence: TGTGCCAGCAGTCAAGACAGGGGCTTCCAAGAGACCCAGTACTTC. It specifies CASSQDRGFQETQYF.

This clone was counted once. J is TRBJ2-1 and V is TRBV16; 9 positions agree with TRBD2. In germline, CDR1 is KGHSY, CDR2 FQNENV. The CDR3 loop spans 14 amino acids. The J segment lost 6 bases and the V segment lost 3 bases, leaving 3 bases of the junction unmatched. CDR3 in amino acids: CASSQRGGLNEQFF. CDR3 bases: TGTGCCAGCAGCCAGCGGGGGGGCCTCAATGAGCAGTTCTTC.

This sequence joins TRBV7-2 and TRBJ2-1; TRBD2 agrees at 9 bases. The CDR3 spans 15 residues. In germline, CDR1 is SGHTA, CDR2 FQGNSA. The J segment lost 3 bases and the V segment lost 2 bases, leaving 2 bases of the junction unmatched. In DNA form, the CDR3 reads TGTGCCAGCAGCTTAACGCGGGAGGGCTACAATGAGCAGTTCTTC. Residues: CASSLTREGYNEQFF. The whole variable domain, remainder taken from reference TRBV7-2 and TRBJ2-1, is GAGVSQSPSNKVTEKGKDVELRCDPISGHTALYWYRQSLGQGLEFLIYFQGNSAPDKSGLPSDRFSAERTGGSVSTLTIQRTQQEDSAVYLCASSLTREGYNEQFFGPGTRLTVL.

In DNA form, the CDR3 reads TGTGCCAGCTCAACCAACGGGGGCTCTGGAAACACCATATATTTT. It is translated as CASSTNGGSGNTIYF. This chain connects TRBV18 to TRBJ1-3; the D gene is possibly TRBD1 (5 bases). Per germline, CDR1 KGHSH and CDR2 LQKENI. This CDR3 has 15 residues. Trimming shortened V by 5 bases and J by 0 bases, and 11 bases separated the two germline ends.

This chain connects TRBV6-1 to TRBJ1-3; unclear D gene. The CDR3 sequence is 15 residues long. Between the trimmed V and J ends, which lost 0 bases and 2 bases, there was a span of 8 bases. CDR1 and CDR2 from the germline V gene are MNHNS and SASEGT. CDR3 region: CASSEALRTGNTIYF. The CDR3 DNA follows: TGTGCCAGCAGTGAAGCCCTCAGGACTGGAAACACCATATATTTT.

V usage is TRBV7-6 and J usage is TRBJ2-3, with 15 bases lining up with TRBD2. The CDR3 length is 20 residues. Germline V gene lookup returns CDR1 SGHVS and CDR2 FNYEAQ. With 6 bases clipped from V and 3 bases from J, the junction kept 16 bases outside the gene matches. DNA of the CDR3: TGTGCCAGCAGATCTAGGACTAGCGGGGGGGCATATTATCGAACAGATACGCAGTATTTT. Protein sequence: CASRSRTSGGAYYRTDTQYF.

The CDR3 spells CASSLGPQGARNSPLHF. CDR3 in DNA: TGTGCCAGCAGCTTGGGGCCCCAGGGGGCGAGGAATTCACCCCTCCACTTT. The chain couples TRBV5-5 to TRBJ1-6; TRBD1 agrees at 8 bases. Germline V lookup: CDR1 SGHKS, CDR2 YYEKEE (reference sequence). The trim removed 0 bases at V and 7 bases at J, leaving 9 bases unmatched. The CDR3 is 17 amino acids.

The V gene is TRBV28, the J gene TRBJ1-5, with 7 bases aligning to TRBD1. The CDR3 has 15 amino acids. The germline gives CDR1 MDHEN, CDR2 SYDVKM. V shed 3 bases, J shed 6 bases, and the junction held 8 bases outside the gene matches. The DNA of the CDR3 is TGTGCCAGCAGTTTCTCGGCACCAGGGGGTCAGCCCCAGCATTTT. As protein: CASSFSAPGGQPQHF.

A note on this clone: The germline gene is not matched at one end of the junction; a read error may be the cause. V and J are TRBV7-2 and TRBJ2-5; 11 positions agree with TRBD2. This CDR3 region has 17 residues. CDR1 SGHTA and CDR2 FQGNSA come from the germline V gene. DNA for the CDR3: TGTGCCAGCAGCTTCAGGACTAGCGGGCCTCGCCAAAAGACCCAGTACTTC. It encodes CASSFRTSGPRQKTQYF.

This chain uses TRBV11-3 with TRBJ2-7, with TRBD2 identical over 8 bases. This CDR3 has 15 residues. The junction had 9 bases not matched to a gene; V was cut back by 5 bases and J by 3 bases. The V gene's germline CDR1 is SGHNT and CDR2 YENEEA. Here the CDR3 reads CASSQKAGVFYEQYV. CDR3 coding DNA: TGTGCCAGCAGCCAGAAAGCGGGGGTATTCTACGAGCAGTACGTC.

The CDR3 is CASSPTSGTGSEQYF. CDR3 bases: TGTGCCAGCTCACCGACTTCCGGGACAGGGAGCGAGCAGTACTTC. The chain carries TRBV18 and TRBJ2-7; 9 bases agree with TRBD1. The CDR3 is 15 amino acids. After removal of 3 bases from V and 6 bases from J, the junction contained 9 bases not matched to a gene. Germline V lookup: CDR1 KGHSH, CDR2 LQKENI.

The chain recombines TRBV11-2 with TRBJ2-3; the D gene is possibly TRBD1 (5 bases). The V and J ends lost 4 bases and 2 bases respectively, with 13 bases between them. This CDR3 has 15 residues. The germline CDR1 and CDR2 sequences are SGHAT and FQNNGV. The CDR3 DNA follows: TGTGCCAGCAGCTCAGGGATAGGGCCCACAGATACGCAGTATTTT. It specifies CASSSGIGPTDTQYF.

The CDR3 loop reads CASSESRTDTDTQYF. The CDR3 nucleotides are TGCGCCAGCAGTGAGTCTAGGACAGACACAGATACGCAGTATTTT. The chain recombines TRBV10-2 with TRBJ2-3, with D possibly TRBD1 on 6 matching bases. With 0 bases removed from V and 2 bases from J, the gap between germline ends came to 9 bases. From germline, CDR1 is WSHSY and CDR2 SAAADI. The CDR3 length is 15 residues.